The clone carrying this T cell receptor (beta chain) was picked up a small number of times. What it binds is not known. Germline V lookup: CDR1 DFQATT, CDR2 SNEGSKA (reference sequence). With V trimmed by 3 bases and J by 1 base, 6 bases remained unmatched. CDR3 length: 15 amino acids. This entry belongs to a study of vaccination and CD4 T cells after COVID-19. Findings of the study overall: Of the reactive clones in convalescent patients, a median roughly 90% showed up only post-vaccination.

An Oncomine TCR Beta short-read assay was used to sequence the DNA from cultured CD4+ T cells. TCRdb processed the PCR reads anew with MiXCR; each CDR3 protein has one entry. The data show approximately 17,000 distinct CDR3 sequences, around two fifths seen once. Treatment of the sample: roughly 10-day PBMC culture with coronavirus spike peptide pools or control peptides (ViraFEST assay). The J gene is TRBJ1-1, the V gene TRBV20-1, with TRBD1 matching over 9 bases. The TCR sequence derives from a human donor who had recovered from COVID-19. The input for sequencing was CD4+ T cells from blood, cultured in vitro, taken after SARS-CoV-2 vaccination. CDR3 sequence (DNA): TGCAGTGCTAGGGAACAGGGGGCTCGGAACACTGAAGCTTTCTTT. Protein: CSAREQGARNTEAFF.